The 3 T cell receptor beta chains reported below all come from one sample, sequenced in a study of PD-L1 blockade in urothelial cancer. Time point in this sample: peripheral blood 6 weeks after treatment start. Sequencing was performed with immunoSEQ multiplex PCR; in TCRdb, only in-frame clones are kept and a portion is missing. The top ten clones hold more than 12% of a sample with around 41,000 clones, roughly 85% of them seen once. Specimen: PBMCs, collected around atezolizumab (anti-PD-L1) treatment. The receptor set was obtained from a man between 60 and 75 years old with urothelial cancer.

J is TRBJ1-4 and V is TRBV4-2, with a possible D match to TRBD1 (6 bases). Between the trimmed V and J ends, which lost 0 bases and 5 bases, there was a span of 13 bases. This CDR3 has 16 amino acids. Germline lookup yields CDR1 LGHNA and CDR2 YNFKEQ. CDR3 nucleotide sequence: TGTGCCAGCAGCCAAGAATGGGCAGGGGCGAATGAAAAACTGTTTTTT. It encodes CASSQEWAGANEKLFF.

The chain links TRBV2 to TRBJ2-7, with D possibly matching TRBD2 (6 bases). The V gene's germline CDR1 is SNHLY and CDR2 FYNNEI. V was cut by 7 bases and J by 6 bases, with 19 bases left in between. The CDR3 has 14 amino acids. The DNA of the CDR3 is TGTGCCAGCAACTCACTAGTTCAGGAGGGCGAGCAGTACTTC. It is translated as CASNSLVQEGEQYF.

This sequence joins TRBV5-1 and TRBJ1-1; no firm D call. Deletions cut 4 bases from V and 5 bases from J, with 18 bases between. The germline V gene encodes CDR1 SGHRS and CDR2 YFSETQ. The CDR3 length is 15 residues. CDR3 nucleotide sequence: TGCGCCAGCAGCCCCCCCGATCGGGGAAGGACTGAAGCTTTCTTT. This sequence encodes CASSPPDRGRTEAFF.